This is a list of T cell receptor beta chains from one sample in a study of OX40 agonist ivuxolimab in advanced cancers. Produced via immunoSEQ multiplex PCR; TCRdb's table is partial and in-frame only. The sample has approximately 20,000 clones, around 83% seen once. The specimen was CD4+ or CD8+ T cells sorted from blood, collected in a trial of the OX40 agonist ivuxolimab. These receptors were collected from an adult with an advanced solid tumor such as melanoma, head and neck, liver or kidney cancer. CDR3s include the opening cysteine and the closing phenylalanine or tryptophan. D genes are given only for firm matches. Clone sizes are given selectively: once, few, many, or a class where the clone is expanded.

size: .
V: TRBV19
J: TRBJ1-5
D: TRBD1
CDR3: CASSISGGQPQHF
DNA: TGTGCCAGTAGTATATCAGGGGGGCAGCCCCAGCATTTT

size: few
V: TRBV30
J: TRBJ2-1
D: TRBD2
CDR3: CAWSQPSGYNEQFF
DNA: TGTGCCTGGAGTCAACCTAGCGGCTACAATGAGCAGTTCTTC

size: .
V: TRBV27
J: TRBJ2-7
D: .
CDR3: CASSGGTFYEQYF
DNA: TGTGCCAGCAGTGGTGGAACGTTCTACGAGCAGTACTTC

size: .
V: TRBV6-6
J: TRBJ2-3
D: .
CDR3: CASSQGVDTQYF
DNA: TGTGCCAGCAGCCAGGGCGTGGATACGCAGTATTTT

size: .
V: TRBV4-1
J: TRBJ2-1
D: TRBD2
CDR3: CASSQAFELAVNNEQFF
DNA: TGCGCCAGCAGCCAAGCGTTCGAGCTAGCGGTGAACAATGAGCAGTTCTTC

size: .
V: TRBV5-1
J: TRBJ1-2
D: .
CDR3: CASSLDRGGEGYTF
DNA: TGCGCCAGCAGCTTGGATCGGGGGGGCGAGGGCTACACCTTC

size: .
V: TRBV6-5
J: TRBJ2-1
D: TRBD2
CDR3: CASSYLAANNEQFF
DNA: TGTGCCAGCAGTTATCTAGCGGCAAACAATGAGCAGTTCTTC

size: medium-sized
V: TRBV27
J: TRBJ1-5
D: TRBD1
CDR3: CATGTGAQPQHF
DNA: TGTGCCACTGGGACAGGGGCTCAGCCCCAGCATTTT

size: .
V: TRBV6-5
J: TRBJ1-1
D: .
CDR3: CASSSDNTEAFF
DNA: TGTGCCAGCAGTTCAGATAACACTGAAGCTTTCTTT

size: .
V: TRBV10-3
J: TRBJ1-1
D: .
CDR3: CAISESGGLGEAFF
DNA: TGTGCCATCAGTGAGTCTGGCGGGCTTGGCGAAGCTTTCTTT

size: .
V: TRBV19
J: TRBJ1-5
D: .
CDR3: CASSRAVGNQPQHF
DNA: TGTGCCAGTTCCCGGGCTGTGGGCAATCAGCCCCAGCATTTT

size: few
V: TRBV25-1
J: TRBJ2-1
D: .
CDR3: CASSPSNEQFF
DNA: TGTGCCAGCAGTCCCAGCAATGAGCAGTTCTTC

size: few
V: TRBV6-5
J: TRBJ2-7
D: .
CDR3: CASSSLDLGRYEQYF
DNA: TGTGCCAGCAGTTCCCTGGACTTGGGTCGCTACGAGCAGTACTTC

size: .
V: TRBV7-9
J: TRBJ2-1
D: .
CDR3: CASSLAYGLNNEQFF
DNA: TGTGCCAGCAGCTTAGCGTACGGGCTGAACAATGAGCAGTTCTTC

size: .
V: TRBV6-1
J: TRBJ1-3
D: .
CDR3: CASSRQPPGNTIYF
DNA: TGTGCCAGCAGCCGACAACCGCCTGGAAACACCATATATTTT

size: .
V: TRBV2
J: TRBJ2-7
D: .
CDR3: CASSVFRVGYEQYF
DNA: TGTGCCAGCAGTGTTTTTAGAGTTGGCTACGAGCAGTACTTC

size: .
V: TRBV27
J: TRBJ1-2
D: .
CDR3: CASSLFGGHYGYTF
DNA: TGTGCCAGCAGTTTGTTTGGGGGGCACTATGGCTACACCTTC

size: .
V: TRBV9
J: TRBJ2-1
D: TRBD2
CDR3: CASSGVGLVRFF
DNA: TGTGCCAGCAGCGGGGTGGGACTAGTACGCTTCTTC

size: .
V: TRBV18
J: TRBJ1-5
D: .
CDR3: CASSPREGGANQPQHF
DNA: TGTGCCAGCTCACCCCGCGAGGGGGGAGCAAATCAGCCCCAGCATTTT

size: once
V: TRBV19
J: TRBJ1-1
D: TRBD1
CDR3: CASSQQGALTEAFF
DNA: TGTGCCAGTAGCCAACAGGGGGCGCTGACTGAAGCTTTCTTT

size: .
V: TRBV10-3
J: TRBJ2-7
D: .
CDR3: CAISESSPEQYF
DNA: TGTGCCATCAGTGAGTCGTCGCCCGAGCAGTACTTC

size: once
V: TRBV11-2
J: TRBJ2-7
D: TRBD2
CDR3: CASSLGAGGGYEQYF
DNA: TGTGCCAGCAGCTTAGGTGCCGGGGGGGGCTACGAGCAGTACTTC

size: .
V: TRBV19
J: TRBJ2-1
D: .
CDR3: CASSSFGDWNEQFF
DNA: TGTGCCAGTTCCTCCTTCGGAGACTGGAATGAGCAGTTCTTC

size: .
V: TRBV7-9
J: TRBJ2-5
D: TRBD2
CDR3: CASSSDLQLAGVETQYF
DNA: TGTGCCAGCAGTTCTGACCTACAACTAGCGGGAGTAGAGACCCAGTACTTC

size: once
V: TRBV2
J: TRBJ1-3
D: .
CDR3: CASKPSPGQRSFGNTIYF
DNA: TGTGCCAGCAAACCGTCACCGGGGCAGAGGTCTTTTGGAAACACCATATATTTT

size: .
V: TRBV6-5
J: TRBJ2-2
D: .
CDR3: CASSYSLAGELFF
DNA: TGTGCCAGCAGTTACTCCTTGGCCGGGGAGCTGTTTTTT

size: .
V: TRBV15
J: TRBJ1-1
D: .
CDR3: CATSRDVRSEAFF
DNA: TGTGCCACCAGCAGAGATGTAAGGTCTGAAGCTTTCTTT

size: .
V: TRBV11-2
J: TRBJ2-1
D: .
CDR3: CASSSLQAETYNEQFF
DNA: TGTGCCAGCAGCTCCCTCCAAGCGGAGACCTACAATGAGCAGTTCTTC

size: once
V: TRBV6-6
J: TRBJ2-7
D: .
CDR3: CASSYFGTRGYEQYF
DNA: TGTGCCAGCAGTTACTTCGGGACAAGGGGCTACGAGCAGTACTTC

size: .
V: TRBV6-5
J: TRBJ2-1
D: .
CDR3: CASSFLMSDEQFF
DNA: TGTGCCAGCAGCTTCCTAATGAGCGATGAGCAGTTCTTC

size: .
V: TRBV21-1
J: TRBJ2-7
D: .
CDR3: CASSKVAGGRPGEQYF
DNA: TGTGCCAGCAGCAAAGTGGCAGGGGGGAGGCCCGGCGAGCAGTACTTC

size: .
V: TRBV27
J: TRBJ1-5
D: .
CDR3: CASSLNLPNQPQHF
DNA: TGTGCCAGCAGTTTAAACCTCCCCAATCAGCCCCAGCATTTT

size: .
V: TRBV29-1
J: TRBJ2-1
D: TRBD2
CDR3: CSVDSSSGAYNEQFF
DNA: TGCAGCGTTGATTCCAGTAGCGGGGCCTACAATGAGCAGTTCTTC

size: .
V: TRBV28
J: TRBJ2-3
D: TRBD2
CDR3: CASSSTHRGGASTDTQYF
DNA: TGTGCCAGCAGTTCGACCCACCGGGGGGGGGCTAGCACAGATACGCAGTATTTT

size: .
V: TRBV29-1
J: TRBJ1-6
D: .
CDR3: CSVHSGNEGGSPLHF
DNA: TGCAGCGTTCATTCAGGGAATGAGGGGGGTTCACCCCTCCACTTT

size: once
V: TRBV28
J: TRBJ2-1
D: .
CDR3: CASSLPSSYNEQFF
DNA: TGTGCCAGCAGTCTCCCGAGCTCCTACAATGAGCAGTTCTTC

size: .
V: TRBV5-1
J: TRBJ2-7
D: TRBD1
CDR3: CASSLGTGYEQYF
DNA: TGCGCCAGCAGCTTGGGGACAGGCTACGAGCAGTACTTC

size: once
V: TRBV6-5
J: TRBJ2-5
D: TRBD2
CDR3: CASSLAGGRSGTQYF
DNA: TGTGCCAGCAGTTTAGCGGGAGGGCGCTCGGGGACCCAGTACTTC

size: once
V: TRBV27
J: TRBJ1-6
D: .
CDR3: CASSPWGGNDLHF
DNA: TGTGCCAGCAGTCCCTGGGGAGGCAATGATCTCCACTTT

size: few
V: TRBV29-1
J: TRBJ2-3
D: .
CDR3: CSVEVGLSLVDTQYF
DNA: TGCAGCGTTGAAGTGGGACTTTCCTTGGTAGATACGCAGTATTTT

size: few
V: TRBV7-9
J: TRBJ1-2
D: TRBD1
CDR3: CASLDRGIGDGYTF
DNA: TGTGCCAGCCTTGACAGGGGAATAGGGGATGGCTACACCTTC

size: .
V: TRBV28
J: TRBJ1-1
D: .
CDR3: CASTMNGGRLAEAFF
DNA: TGTGCCAGCACCATGAATGGGGGGCGCTTAGCTGAAGCTTTCTTT

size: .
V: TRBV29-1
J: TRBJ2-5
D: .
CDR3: CSVMAPGTVETQYF
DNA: TGCAGCGTTATGGCCCCGGGGACGGTAGAGACCCAGTACTTC

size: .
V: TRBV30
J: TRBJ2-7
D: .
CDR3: CAFEEKAGYEQYF
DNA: TGTGCCTTTGAGGAGAAAGCGGGCTACGAGCAGTACTTC

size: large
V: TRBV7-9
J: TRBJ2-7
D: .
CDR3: CASSPHGSSYEQYF
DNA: TGTGCCAGCAGCCCCCATGGGTCCTCCTACGAGCAGTACTTC

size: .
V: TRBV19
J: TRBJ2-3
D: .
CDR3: CASSIRITSTDTQYF
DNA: TGTGCCAGTAGTATCCGCATAACTAGCACAGATACGCAGTATTTT

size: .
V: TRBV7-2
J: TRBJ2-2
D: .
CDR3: CASSHRDPELFF
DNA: TGTGCCAGCAGCCACAGAGACCCCGAGCTGTTTTTT